A single sample is the source of the 23 T cell receptor beta chains below, sequenced in a study of response to subunit inactivated influenza vaccine. TCRdb re-called the RT-PCR reads with MiXCR, one entry per CDR3 protein. The sample shows under 850,000 distinct CDR3 sequences, under 20% of them seen only once. Sequenced here: PBMCs from blood, sampled 4 to 6 days after vaccination. The source is a man aged 50-60 years who received an inactivated influenza vaccine.

This clonotype was picked up a small number of times. V gene TRBV6-5 combines with J gene TRBJ2-1, with D unresolved. This CDR3 is 14 amino acids long. Per the germline V gene, CDR1 is MNHEY and CDR2 is SVGAGI. V was clipped by 1 base and J by 6 bases, with 10 bases between them. For the CDR3, the DNA is TGTGCCAGCAGTTACTTGGGCAGGACCAATGAGCAGTTCTTC. It codes for CASSYLGRTNEQFF.

In this sample, this clonotype turned up many times. The rearrangement joins TRBV6-1 to TRBJ1-5, with 7 nucleotides matching TRBD1. This CDR3 contains 16 residues. V lost 6 bases, J lost 2 bases, and 10 bases stayed unmatched. Germline V CDR1 and CDR2: MNHNS, SASEGT. The CDR3 loop is CASRTTTGVGNQPQHF. The CDR3 region has the DNA TGTGCCAGCAGAACCACTACAGGGGTGGGCAATCAGCCCCAGCATTTT.

The V and J genes are TRBV6-1 and TRBJ1-2; 8 nucleotides align to TRBD1. CDR3 length equals 13 residues. The trim removed 7 bases at V and 4 bases at J, leaving 5 bases unmatched. CDR1 is MNHNS and CDR2 is SASEGT in the germline V gene. CDR3 DNA: TGTGCCAGCAACTTAGACAGGGGCTATGGCTACACCTTC. This sequence encodes CASNLDRGYGYTF.

The rearrangement links TRBV9 to TRBJ2-7, with 9 bases identical to TRBD1. The germline V gene has CDR1 SGDLS and CDR2 YYNGEE. V trimming: 0 bases; J trimming: 8 bases; junction bases outside the gene matches: 9. This CDR3 contains 15 residues. Here the CDR3 reads CASSVAPTGGAKQYF. The CDR3 nucleotides read TGTGCCAGCAGCGTAGCCCCGACAGGGGGAGCGAAGCAGTACTTC.

In its sample, this clonotype was seen many times. The genes are TRBV6-6 and TRBJ1-5; 12 bases line up with TRBD1. Germline V gene data show CDR1 as MNHNY and CDR2 as SVGAGI (reference sequence). V was clipped by 0 bases and J by 5 bases; unmatched bases: 2. The CDR3 has 16 residues. DNA of the CDR3: TGTGCCAGCAGTTACTCGGGACAGGGGGCCTATCAGCCCCAGCATTTT. Translation: CASSYSGQGAYQPQHF.

On this clonotype: Because it lacks the conserved phenylalanine or tryptophan at the end, this CDR3 is likely a read error. This rearrangement joins TRBV20-1 to TRBJ2-7; TRBD2 aligns across 8 bases. This CDR3 comprises 13 residues. Germline assignment: CDR1 DFQATT and CDR2 SNEGSKA (reference sequence). The junction had 5 bases not matched to a gene; V was cut back by 6 bases and J by 1 base. CDR3 in DNA: TGCAGTGCAACCCCGGGGGGGTCCTACGAGCAGTACTAC. Translation: CSATPGGSYEQYY.

The chain joins TRBV6-1 to TRBJ2-6; D might be TRBD1 (7 bases). V lost 4 bases, J lost 0 bases, and 10 bases lay in between. The CDR3 is 16 amino acids. Looked up from germline, CDR1 is MNHNS and CDR2 is SASEGT. CDR3 protein: CASSGQGLSGANVLTF. The CDR3 nucleotides are TGTGCCAGCAGTGGACAGGGACTCTCTGGGGCCAACGTCCTGACTTTC.

This clonotype was picked up a small number of times. The gene calls are TRBV7-2 and TRBJ2-2; D might be TRBD1 (6 bases). In germline, CDR1 is SGHTA, CDR2 FQGNSA. The CDR3 contains 12 residues. The V end lost 7 bases, the J end lost 6 bases, and 9 bases lay between the germline ends. The CDR3 coding sequence is TGTGCCAGCAACAGGGTACCCGGGGAGCTGTTTTTT. It is translated as CASNRVPGELFF.

The J gene is TRBJ1-1, the V gene TRBV25-1; 8 positions agree with TRBD1. The CDR3 consists of 15 residues. V dropped 5 bases and J dropped 1; count of bases not matched to a gene: 6. Germline V gene sequence: CDR1 MGHDK, CDR2 SYGVNS. In DNA, the CDR3 is TGTGCCAGCAGTCTCCAGGGACAGGCGAACACTGAAGCTTTCTTT. This translates into CASSLQGQANTEAFF.

A word on this clonotype: At one boundary the junction diverges from the germline segment, which might be a read error. V usage is TRBV18 and J usage is TRBJ2-2, with 7 bases identical to TRBD2. CDR1 and CDR2 from the germline V gene are KGHSH and LQKENI. The length of the CDR3 is 15 residues. As DNA, the CDR3 is TGTGCCATCTCACCTGTGGCGGGAGTCACCGGGGAGCTGTTTTTT. It is translated as CAISPVAGVTGELFF.

V gene TRBV15 combines with J gene TRBJ2-7; 7 nucleotides line up with TRBD2. Losses at the gene ends were 0 bases for V and 2 bases for J; bases not matched to a gene: 4. The V gene's germline CDR1 is LNHNV and CDR2 YYDKDF (reference sequence). CDR3 length equals 15 residues. The CDR3 loop is CATSRDWGGTYEQYF. CDR3 bases: TGTGCCACCAGCAGAGATTGGGGGGGAACCTACGAGCAGTACTTC.

This sequence joins TRBV20-1 and TRBJ1-1; no reliable D call. The V and J ends lost 5 bases and 2 bases respectively, with 6 bases between them. The germline V gene has CDR1 DFQATT and CDR2 SNEGSKA (reference sequence). CDR3 length: 11 amino acids. In nucleotides, the CDR3 is TGCAGTGCTCCAGGAAACACTGAAGCTTTCTTT. Its translation is CSAPGNTEAFF.

The chain combines TRBV7-2 with TRBJ2-5; TRBD2 matches 9 bases. The germline CDR1 and CDR2 sequences are SGHTA and FQGNSA. After removal of 2 bases from V and 0 bases from J, the junction contained 4 bases not matched to a gene. The CDR3 length is 16 residues. The CDR3 loop is CASSLSTSGYQETQYF. Here the CDR3 DNA reads TGTGCCAGCAGCTTATCGACTAGCGGCTACCAAGAGACCCAGTACTTC.

This clonotype was seen ten or more times. The chain combines TRBV5-1 with TRBJ2-7; no definite D call. V lost 0 bases, J lost 6 bases, and 13 bases lay in between. Germline CDR1 SGHRS, CDR2 YFSETQ. The CDR3 has 14 residues. The CDR3 sequence: CASSLEGLSGEQYF. For the CDR3, the DNA is TGCGCCAGCAGCTTGGAAGGGCTATCTGGCGAGCAGTACTTC. The full variable domain, with the rest looked up from reference TRBV5-1 and TRBJ2-7, is KAGVTQTPRYLIKTRGQQVTLSCSPISGHRSVSWYQQTPGQGLQFLFEYFSETQRNKGNFPGRFSGRQFSNSRSEMNVSTLELGDSALYLCASSLEGLSGEQYFGPGTRLTVT.

V gene TRBV2 combines with J gene TRBJ2-5; D ambiguous. The CDR3 runs 13 residues. Trimming took 1 base from V and 5 from J, leaving 8 bases between them. CDR1 is SNHLY, CDR2 FYNNEI, per germline. The CDR3 bases are TGTGCCAGCAGTGAAGGGCAGTTGGAGACCCAGTACTTC. This codes for CASSEGQLETQYF.

This clonotype occurred a few times. The V gene is TRBV7-2, the J gene TRBJ2-3; 7 bases align to TRBD2. The CDR3 is 17 residues long. V was pared by 5 bases and J by 6 bases, with 17 bases of the junction left unmatched. Germline CDR1 reads SGHTA; CDR2 reads FQGNSA. The CDR3 region has the DNA TGTGCCAGCAGCCCGAAGACTAGCAGTCGGATTGGTGATACGCAGTATTTT. It translates to CASSPKTSSRIGDTQYF.

This clonotype was seen a few times. The CDR3 coding sequence is TGTGCCAGCAAAGGGACTAGCGGTTACAATGAGCAGTTCTTC. Translating it yields CASKGTSGYNEQFF. The genes are TRBV28 and TRBJ2-1, with 11 bases identical to TRBD2. V dropped 7 bases and J dropped 4; count of bases not matched to a gene: 3. This CDR3 is 14 amino acids long. Germline V gives CDR1 MDHEN, CDR2 SYDVKM.

In its sample, this clonotype was seen many times. As DNA, the CDR3 is TGTGCCAGCAGCATCGGAGATACGCAGTATTTT. Amino acids: CASSIGDTQYF. The chain recombines TRBV7-2 with TRBJ2-3; D unresolved. Trimming cost V 5 bases and J 5 bases, with 5 bases left between them. The CDR3 length is 11 residues. The germline CDR1 and CDR2 sequences are SGHTA and FQGNSA.

This clonotype was observed a handful of times. The chain uses TRBV4-2 and TRBJ2-7; TRBD2 might be the D (6 bases). V dropped 0 bases and J dropped 2 bases, with 11 bases sitting between them. The CDR3 extends over 15 amino acids. The germline gives CDR1 LGHNA, CDR2 YNFKEQ. DNA of the CDR3: TGTGCCAGCAGCCAAGATCTCGGCGGGACCTACGAGCAGTACTTC. It translates to CASSQDLGGTYEQYF.

This clonotype was picked up a small number of times. In DNA, the CDR3 is TGTGCCAGCAGCTACAGGGGGGCAGCACCGGGGGAGCAGTTCTTC. Its translation is CASSYRGAAPGEQFF. The chain links TRBV7-8 to TRBJ2-1; TRBD1 matches at 8 bases. CDR1 and CDR2 from the germline V gene are SGHVS and FQNEAQ. V trimming: 4 bases; J trimming: 10 bases; junction bases outside the gene matches: 12. This CDR3 contains 15 residues.

V gene TRBV20-1 combines with J gene TRBJ2-3; 11 bases agree with TRBD2. The CDR3 is 16 residues long. Per germline, CDR1 DFQATT and CDR2 SNEGSKA (reference sequence). J was trimmed by 2 bases and V by 0 bases; bases with no gene match: 4. The CDR3 spells CSARDTSGRFTDTQYF. DNA for the CDR3: TGCAGTGCTAGAGACACTAGCGGGAGATTCACAGATACGCAGTATTTT.

This chain connects TRBV2 to TRBJ2-3, with TRBD2 matching 11 bases. The germline CDR1 and CDR2 sequences are SNHLY and FYNNEI. V shed 6 bases, J shed 1 base, and the junction held 3 bases outside the gene matches. This CDR3 is built from 15 residues. CDR3 DNA sequence: TGTGCCAGCAGGGGGACTAGCGGAGGCACAGATACGCAGTATTTT. It is translated as CASRGTSGGTDTQYF.

The rearrangement joins TRBV30 to TRBJ2-1, with 11 bases lining up with TRBD2. V lost 0 bases and J lost 4; bases outside the gene matches: 5. This CDR3 has 16 amino acids. The V gene's germline CDR1 is GTSNPN and CDR2 SVGIG (reference sequence). The CDR3, as DNA: TGTGCCTGGAGTGTTTTTAGCGGGAGGGCTTACAATGAGCAGTTCTTC. It yields the protein CAWSVFSGRAYNEQFF.